This T cell receptor (beta chain) was identified in a study of blood T cell repertoires in COVID-19. Study as a whole: Collection of acute and convalescent COVID-19 samples took place in the United States, Italy and Spain. From T cells, B-cell-depleted T cells, or PBMCs came the material, which was cDNA or gDNA.

Trimming took 3 bases from V and 8 from J, leaving 13 bases between them. The CDR3 extends over 13 amino acids. The table lists this clone with a few counts. Original data processing: Reference gene primer amplification yielded estimated nucleated cell counts. Data came from immunoSEQ multiplex PCR; TCRdb stores just in-frame clones and leaves some out. V, J and clone size were drawn from that table, and D and trimming were deduced from the DNA. The data show over 150,000 clones, about 88% seen once. The rearrangement uses TRBV12-3 or TRBV12-4 and TRBJ1-1; weak D call: TRBD1 (5 bases). Sequencing was performed on peripheral blood. This TCR was recovered from a middle-aged man with acute or convalescent COVID-19. CDR3 sequence (DNA): TGTGCCAGCAGTTTGGGCAGGGCTGCCGAAGCTTTCTTT. Translated: CASSLGRAAEAFF.